One sample yielded the 20 T cell receptor beta chains listed below, sequenced in a study of cytomegalovirus exposure and HLA in healthy donors. Use of 60 Vbeta and 13 Jbeta primers characterized the PCR. The data were produced by immunoSEQ multiplex PCR, yet TCRdb's version contains in-frame clones alone and is incomplete. The sample shows 120,000 to 150,000 clones, about three quarters of them seen only once. Sequenced material: PBMCs. The receptors shown here come from a male donor in good health and CMV-seronegative.

This rearrangement joins TRBV2 to TRBJ1-1; D is unclear. This CDR3 contains 14 residues. Germline CDR1 reads SNHLY; CDR2 reads FYNNEI. V gave up 4 bases and J gave up 4 bases, with 13 bases separating them. CDR3 region: CASSASRGGTEAFF. DNA of the CDR3: TGTGCCAGCAGTGCAAGTAGAGGAGGCACTGAAGCTTTCTTT.

The genes are TRBV10-3 and TRBJ2-1; D is perhaps TRBD2 (6 bases). The CDR3 loop spans 16 amino acids. Germline V lookup: CDR1 ENHRY, CDR2 SYGVKD. Trimming took off 0 bases at V and 4 bases at J, with 13 bases between the two ends. The CDR3 sequence is CAISESSGGLYNEQFF. The CDR3 nucleotides are TGTGCCATCAGTGAGTCTAGCGGAGGGTTATACAATGAGCAGTTCTTC.

This chain joins TRBV7-3 and TRBJ2-5; possible D gene TRBD2, 6 bases. CDR3 length: 13 amino acids. Trimming stripped 5 bases from V and 8 bases from J, with 15 bases between. CDR1 and CDR2 (germline): SGHTA, FQGTGA. The CDR3 sequence is CASSPGGSGTQYF. The CDR3 DNA sequence: TGTGCCAGCAGCCCCGGGGGTTCGGGAACCCAGTACTTC.

Only one count was recorded for this clone. The chain uses TRBV6-5 and TRBJ2-1; 8 nucleotides agree with TRBD2. V lost 6 bases, J lost 4 bases, and 8 bases stayed unmatched. CDR1 is MNHEY, CDR2 SVGAGI, per germline. The CDR3 contains 15 residues. The CDR3 DNA is TGTGCCAGCAGCCGCGGGGGGATAGGATACAATGAGCAGTTCTTC. Translation gives CASSRGGIGYNEQFF.

This chain joins TRBV5-6 and TRBJ2-1; the D gene is possibly TRBD1 (5 bases). Per the germline V gene, CDR1 is SGHDT and CDR2 is YYEEEE. V lost 2 bases and J lost 0, with 12 bases in between. CDR3 length: 16 amino acids. CDR3 residues: CASSFLGASSYNEQFF. Here the CDR3 DNA reads TGTGCCAGCAGCTTCTTAGGGGCCAGCTCCTACAATGAGCAGTTCTTC.

This sequence joins TRBV5-1 and TRBJ2-1; the match to TRBD2 covers 9 bases. V lost 0 bases and J lost 10; bases outside the gene matches: 8. The CDR3 consists of 15 residues. The germline CDR1 and CDR2 sequences are SGHRS and YFSETQ. Here the CDR3 DNA reads TGCGCCAGCAGCTTGGAGCCTAGCGGGGCCCACGAGCAGTTCTTC. Protein sequence: CASSLEPSGAHEQFF.

The chain recombines TRBV5-1 with TRBJ2-5, with 14 positions matching TRBD2. Germline V gene sequence: CDR1 SGHRS, CDR2 YFSETQ. J gave up 11 bases and V 4 bases, and 10 bases lay outside the gene matches. This CDR3 is 15 amino acids long. The CDR3 reads CASSPSGLAGEEQYF. For the CDR3, the DNA is TGCGCCAGCAGCCCGTCGGGACTAGCGGGGGAGGAGCAGTACTTC.

The gene calls are TRBV29-1 and TRBJ1-4, with 9 bases that match TRBD1. Germline assignment: CDR1 SQVTM and CDR2 ANQGSEA. This CDR3 spans 15 amino acids. The junction had 11 bases not matched to a gene; V was cut back by 4 bases and J by 8 bases. CDR3 nucleotide sequence: TGCAGCGTTGCCGACAGGGGGTCGACCCGAGAAAAACTGTTTTTT. It translates to CSVADRGSTREKLFF.

The CDR3 sequence: CASSMPRENQPQHF. The CDR3 nucleotides read TGTGCCAGTAGTATGCCCCGGGAAAATCAGCCCCAGCATTTT. The chain is built from TRBV19 and TRBJ1-5; D uncertain. The CDR3 loop spans 14 amino acids. Per the germline V gene, CDR1 is LNHDA and CDR2 is SQIVND (reference sequence). V lost 3 bases to trimming and J lost 4 bases, with 10 bases between them. The full variable domain, with the rest looked up from reference TRBV19 and TRBJ1-5, is DGGITQSPKYLFRKEGQNVTLSCEQNLNHDAMYWYRQDPGQGLRLIYYSQIVNDFQKGDIAEGYSVSREKKESFPLTVTSAQKNPTAFYLCASSMPRENQPQHFGDGTRLSIL.

This sequence joins TRBV7-6 and TRBJ2-2; possible D gene TRBD1, 6 bases. This CDR3 has 13 amino acids. Trimming stripped 6 bases from V and 6 bases from J, with 11 bases between. Germline V gene sequence: CDR1 SGHVS, CDR2 FNYEAQ. The CDR3 region is CASSSGQSGELFF. The CDR3 DNA reads as TGTGCCAGCAGTTCCGGACAGTCCGGGGAGCTGTTTTTT.

This clone was observed a few times. The V call is TRBV30, the J call TRBJ2-3; D not resolved. CDR1 is GTSNPN and CDR2 is SVGIG in the germline V gene (reference sequence). The CDR3 extends over 14 amino acids. Trimming left V 0 bases short and J 1 base short, with 8 bases between. The CDR3 sequence: CAWSVQSGTDTQYF. CDR3 sequence (DNA): TGTGCCTGGAGTGTACAGAGTGGCACAGATACGCAGTATTTT.

V and J are TRBV9 and TRBJ1-4; 9 bases agree with TRBD1. The junction had 10 bases not matched to a gene; V was cut back by 2 bases and J by 8 bases. CDR3 length: 16 residues. Germline CDR1 and CDR2: SGDLS and YYNGEE. This CDR3 is CASSVGEGQGSEKLFF. In nucleotides, the CDR3 is TGTGCCAGCAGCGTGGGGGAGGGACAGGGCTCCGAAAAACTGTTTTTT.

The chain combines TRBV27 with TRBJ2-7, with 7 bases identical to TRBD2. With 3 bases clipped from V and 3 bases from J, the junction kept 8 bases outside the gene matches. The CDR3 totals 15 residues. CDR1 and CDR2 from the germline V gene are MNHEY and SMNVEV (reference sequence). CDR3 nucleotide sequence: TGTGCCAGCAGTTTCGACTGGGGGGGTTACTACGAGCAGTACTTC. Its translation is CASSFDWGGYYEQYF.

The rearrangement links TRBV11-2 to TRBJ2-1; TRBD1 matches 9 bases. The CDR3 covers 15 residues. The germline gives CDR1 SGHAT, CDR2 FQNNGV. V trimming: 5 bases; J trimming: 2 bases; junction bases outside the gene matches: 4. The CDR3 DNA reads TGTGCCAGCAGCATCACAGGGGGCGCCTACAATGAGCAGTTCTTC. Amino acid sequence: CASSITGGAYNEQFF.

This sequence joins TRBV18 and TRBJ1-1; 8 bases align to TRBD1. V trimming: 7 bases; J trimming: 2 bases; junction bases outside the gene matches: 3. Per germline, CDR1 KGHSH and CDR2 LQKENI. The CDR3 contains 13 residues. The CDR3 loop reads CASYGQGNTEAFF. DNA for the CDR3: TGTGCCAGCTACGGACAGGGAAACACTGAAGCTTTCTTT.

The sample holds one count of this clone. The junction differs from germline at one of its ends, possibly a read error. V is TRBV7-6 and J is TRBJ1-1, with TRBD1 identical over 7 bases. Looked up from germline, CDR1 is SGHVS and CDR2 is FNYEAQ. This CDR3 is 15 amino acids long. In nucleotides, the CDR3 is TGTGCCGGCAGCGATTACAGGGGAAGGAGCACTGAAGCTTTCTTT. Its translation: CAGSDYRGRSTEAFF.

This clone appeared a few times. The chain couples TRBV2 to TRBJ2-7, with 9 bases aligning to TRBD1. This CDR3 contains 16 residues. The J segment lost 3 bases and the V segment lost 3 bases, leaving 9 bases of the junction unmatched. The V gene's germline CDR1 is SNHLY and CDR2 FYNNEI. CDR3 region: CASSEAVGTGRYEQYF. Here the CDR3 DNA reads TGTGCCAGCAGTGAGGCCGTCGGGACAGGGCGCTACGAGCAGTACTTC.

The V and J genes are TRBV9 and TRBJ2-2; 7 bases agree with TRBD2. There are 15 residues in the CDR3. The V and J ends lost 0 bases and 6 bases, in that order; junction bases with no gene match: 5. Germline CDR1 and CDR2: SGDLS and YYNGEE. The CDR3: CASSVDIREAGELFF. DNA for the CDR3: TGTGCCAGCAGCGTAGATATCCGGGAGGCCGGGGAGCTGTTTTTT.

This clone was seen just once. This sequence joins TRBV30 and TRBJ2-1; possible D gene TRBD1, 6 bases. Germline V gene data show CDR1 as GTSNPN and CDR2 as SVGIG (reference sequence). The CDR3 sequence is 11 residues long. V was shortened by 3 bases and J by 15 bases, with 15 bases between the two germline ends. The CDR3 is CAWRSGATRFF. CDR3 bases: TGTGCCTGGAGGTCAGGGGCTACAAGGTTCTTC.

This clone has a handful of counts. This chain joins TRBV4-3 and TRBJ2-1; perhaps TRBD1 as D (6 bases). Germline CDR1 is LGHNA and CDR2 is YSLEER. V lost 0 bases to trimming and J lost 12 bases, with 15 bases between them. CDR3 length: 14 amino acids. The CDR3 DNA reads as TGCGCCAGCAGCCAAGAAAGAGAGATAGGGGGGCAGTTCTTC. The encoded protein is CASSQEREIGGQFF.